This T cell receptor beta chain came from a study of cytomegalovirus exposure and HLA in healthy donors. Notes on the study in general: That first-cohort TCR clusters tended to co-occur in the 95 to 150 validation repertoires was found in a later analysis. A few chains tied to CMV proved CMV antigen-specific in vitro. Cytomegalovirus-associated TCR beta chains were listed, numbering some 170.

Sequenced by immunoSEQ multiplex PCR; TCRdb stores in-frame clones only, minus some. This sample has about 140,000 clones, with about 83% found just once. A word on this clone: Its antigen remains unidentified.

Germline V gene lookup returns CDR1 KGHSH and CDR2 LQKENI. The CDR3 is made up of 14 amino acids. V dropped 3 bases and J dropped 12 bases, with 18 bases sitting between them. The TCR originated in a woman aged 25 to 45 in good health and CMV-seronegative. The source material was PBMCs. The gene calls are TRBV18 and TRBJ2-1; TRBD2 is a possible D gene (6 bases). The CDR3 bases are TGTGCCAGCTCACCCTCCTTTGGGGGGATCGGGCAGTTCTTC. Amino acids: CASSPSFGGIGQFF.